Shown below are 2 T cell receptor beta chains from a single sample sequenced in a study of cytomegalovirus exposure and HLA in healthy donors. 60 Vbeta and 13 Jbeta primers were used in PCR. Using immunoSEQ multiplex PCR, the repertoire was profiled, and TCRdb retains in-frame clones only, with some absent. This table has 75,000 to 90,000 clones, roughly four fifths appearing once. What was sequenced was PBMCs. The receptors originated from a human donor in good health.

The chain combines TRBV5-5 with TRBJ2-2; TRBD1 agrees at 10 bases. J was trimmed by 7 bases and V by 4 bases; bases with no gene match: 10. The V gene's germline CDR1 is SGHKS and CDR2 YYEKEE (reference sequence). There are 16 residues in the CDR3. The CDR3 DNA sequence: TGTGCCAGCAGCAGCCGACAGGGGGCTACCGGCGGGGAGCTGTTTTTT. It codes for CASSSRQGATGGELFF.

The J gene is TRBJ2-5, the V gene TRBV18; D is possibly TRBD1 (5 bases). This CDR3 comprises 15 residues. CDR1 and CDR2 (germline): KGHSH, LQKENI. Deletions cut 2 bases from V and 5 bases from J, with 15 bases between. The CDR3 nucleotides are TGTGCCAGCTCACCAACACACAGTAAGGGGGAGACCCAGTACTTC. This translates into CASSPTHSKGETQYF.